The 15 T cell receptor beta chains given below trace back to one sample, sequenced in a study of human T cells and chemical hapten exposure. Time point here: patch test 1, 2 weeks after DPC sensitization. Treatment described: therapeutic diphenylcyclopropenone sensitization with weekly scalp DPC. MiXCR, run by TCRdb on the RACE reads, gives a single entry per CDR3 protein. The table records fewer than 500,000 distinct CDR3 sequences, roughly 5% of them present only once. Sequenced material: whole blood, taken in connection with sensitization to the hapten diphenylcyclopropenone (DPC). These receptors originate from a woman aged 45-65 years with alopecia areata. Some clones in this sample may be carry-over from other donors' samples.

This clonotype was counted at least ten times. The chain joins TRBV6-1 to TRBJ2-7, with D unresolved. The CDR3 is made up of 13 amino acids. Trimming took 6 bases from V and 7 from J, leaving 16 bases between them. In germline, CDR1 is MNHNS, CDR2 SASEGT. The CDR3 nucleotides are TGTGCCAGCAGCCTCACCAGATTTGGAGAGCAGTACTTC. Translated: CASSLTRFGEQYF.

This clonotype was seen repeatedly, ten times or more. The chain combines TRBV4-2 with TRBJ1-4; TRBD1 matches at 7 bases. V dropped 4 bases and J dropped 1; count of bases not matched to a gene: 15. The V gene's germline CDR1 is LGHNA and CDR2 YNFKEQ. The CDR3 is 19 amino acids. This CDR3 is CASSPATGRIEGTNEKLFF. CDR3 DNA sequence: TGTGCCAGCAGCCCCGCGACAGGGAGGATAGAGGGAACTAATGAAAAACTGTTTTTT.

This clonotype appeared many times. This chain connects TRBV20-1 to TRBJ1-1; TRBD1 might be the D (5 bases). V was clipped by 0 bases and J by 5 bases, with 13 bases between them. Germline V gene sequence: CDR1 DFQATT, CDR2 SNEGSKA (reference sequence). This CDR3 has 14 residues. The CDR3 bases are TGCAGTGCTAGAGAGGGGGTGGGTAGGACTGAAGCTTTCTTT. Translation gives CSAREGVGRTEAFF.

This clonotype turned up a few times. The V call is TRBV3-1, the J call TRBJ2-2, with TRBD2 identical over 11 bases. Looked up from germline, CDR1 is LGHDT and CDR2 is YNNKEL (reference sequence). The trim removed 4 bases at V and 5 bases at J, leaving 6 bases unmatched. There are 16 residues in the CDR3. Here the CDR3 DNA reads TGTGCCAGCAGCCCCGGGACTAGCGGCAAGACCGGGGAGCTGTTTTTT. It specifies CASSPGTSGKTGELFF. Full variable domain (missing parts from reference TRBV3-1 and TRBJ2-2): DTAVSQTPKYLVTQMGNDKSIKCEQNLGHDTMYWYKQDSKKFLKIMFSYNNKELIINETVPNRFSPKSPDKAHLNLHINSLELGDSAVYFCASSPGTSGKTGELFFGEGSRLTVL.

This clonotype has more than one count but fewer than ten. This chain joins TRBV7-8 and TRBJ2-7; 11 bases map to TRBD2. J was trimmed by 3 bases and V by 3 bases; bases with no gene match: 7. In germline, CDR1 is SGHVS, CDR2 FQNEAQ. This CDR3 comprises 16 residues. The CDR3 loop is CASSFLAGGPGYEQYF. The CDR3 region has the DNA TGTGCCAGCAGCTTTTTAGCGGGGGGGCCAGGCTACGAGCAGTACTTC.

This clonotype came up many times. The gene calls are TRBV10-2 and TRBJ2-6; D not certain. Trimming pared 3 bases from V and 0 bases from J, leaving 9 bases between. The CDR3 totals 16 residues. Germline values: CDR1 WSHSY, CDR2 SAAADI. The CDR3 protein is CASSDPGGSGANVLTF. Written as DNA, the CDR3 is TGCGCCAGCAGTGATCCTGGTGGCTCTGGGGCCAACGTCCTGACTTTC.

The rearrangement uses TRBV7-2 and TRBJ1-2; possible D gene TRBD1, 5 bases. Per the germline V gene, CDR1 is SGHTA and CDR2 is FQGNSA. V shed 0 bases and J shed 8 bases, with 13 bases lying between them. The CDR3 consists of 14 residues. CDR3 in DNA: TGTGCCAGCAGCTTAGCCGGGACCCCTAGGGGCTACACCTTC. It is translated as CASSLAGTPRGYTF.

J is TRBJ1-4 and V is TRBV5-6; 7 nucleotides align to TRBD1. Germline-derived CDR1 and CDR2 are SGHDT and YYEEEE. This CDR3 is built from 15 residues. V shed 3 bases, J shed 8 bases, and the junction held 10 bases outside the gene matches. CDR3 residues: CASSSRGLIGEKLFF. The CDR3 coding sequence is TGTGCCAGCAGCTCTAGGGGGCTAATCGGAGAAAAACTGTTTTTT.

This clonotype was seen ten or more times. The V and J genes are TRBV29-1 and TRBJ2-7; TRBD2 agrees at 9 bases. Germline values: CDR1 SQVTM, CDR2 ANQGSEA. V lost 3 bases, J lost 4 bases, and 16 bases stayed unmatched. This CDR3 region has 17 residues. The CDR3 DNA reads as TGCAGCGTTGACTTGCGGGAGGGCGGTGAAGGTAGTTACGAGCAGTACTTC. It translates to CSVDLREGGEGSYEQYF.

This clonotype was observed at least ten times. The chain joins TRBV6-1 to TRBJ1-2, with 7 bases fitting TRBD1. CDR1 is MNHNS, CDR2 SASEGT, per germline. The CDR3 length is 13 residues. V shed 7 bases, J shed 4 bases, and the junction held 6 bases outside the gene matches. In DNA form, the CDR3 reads TGTGCCAGCATAACAGGGGAGGGCTATGGCTACACCTTC. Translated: CASITGEGYGYTF.

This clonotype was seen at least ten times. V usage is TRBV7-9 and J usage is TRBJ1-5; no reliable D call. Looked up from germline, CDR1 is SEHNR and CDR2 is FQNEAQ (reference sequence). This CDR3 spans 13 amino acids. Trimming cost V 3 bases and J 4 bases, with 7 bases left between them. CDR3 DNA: TGTGCCAGCAGCTTTACAGTAAATCAGCCCCAGCATTTT. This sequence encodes CASSFTVNQPQHF.

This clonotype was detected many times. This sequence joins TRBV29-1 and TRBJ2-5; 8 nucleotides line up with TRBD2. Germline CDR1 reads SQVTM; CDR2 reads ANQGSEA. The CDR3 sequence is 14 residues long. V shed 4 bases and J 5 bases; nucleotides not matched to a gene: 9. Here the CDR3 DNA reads TGCAGCGTTGGAACTTCGCGGGGGGCGGAGACCCAGTACTTC. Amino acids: CSVGTSRGAETQYF.

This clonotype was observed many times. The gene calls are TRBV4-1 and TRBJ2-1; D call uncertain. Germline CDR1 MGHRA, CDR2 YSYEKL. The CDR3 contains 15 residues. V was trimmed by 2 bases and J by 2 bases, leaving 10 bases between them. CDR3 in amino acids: CASSQQGRAYNEQFF. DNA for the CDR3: TGCGCCAGCAGCCAACAAGGTAGGGCCTACAATGAGCAGTTCTTC.

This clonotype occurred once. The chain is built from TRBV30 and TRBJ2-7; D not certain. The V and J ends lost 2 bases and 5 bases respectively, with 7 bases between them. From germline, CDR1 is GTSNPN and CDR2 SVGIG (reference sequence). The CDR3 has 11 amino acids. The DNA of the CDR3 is TGTGCCTGGAGTACCCGCCACGAGCAGTACTTC. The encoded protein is CAWSTRHEQYF.

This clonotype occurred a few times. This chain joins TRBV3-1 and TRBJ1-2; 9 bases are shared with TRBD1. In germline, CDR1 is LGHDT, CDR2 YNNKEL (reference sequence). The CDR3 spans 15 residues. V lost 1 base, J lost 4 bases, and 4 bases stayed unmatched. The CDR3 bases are TGTGCCAGCAGCCAAGCCCCGGGACAGGGCTATGGCTACACCTTC. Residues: CASSQAPGQGYGYTF.